This T cell receptor (beta chain) stems from a study of graft-versus-host responses after intestinal transplantation. The overall study: Every one of the recipients received anti-thymocyte globulin induction and afterwards took tacrolimus and steroids for roughly 3 years.

Lamina propria and intraepithelial lymphocytes were released by processing graft tissue. The CDR3 runs 12 residues. Germline V gene sequence: CDR1 SGHKS, CDR2 YYEKEE (reference sequence). With 2 bases clipped from V and 6 bases from J, the junction kept 2 bases outside the gene matches. Repertoires were generated with immunoSEQ multiplex PCR, while TCRdb's copy carries only in-frame clones and drops some. The data show about 30,000 clones, 80% seen once. The source material was ileum tissue, sampled 98 days after intestinal transplantation. The chain employs TRBV5-5 and TRBJ2-7, with TRBD2 matching 7 bases. This TCR was sampled from a human patient who received an intestinal transplant, so some T cells may come from the graft donor. In DNA, the CDR3 is TGTGCCAGCAGCTTCGGGGGGTCCGAGCAGTACTTC. Translated, it gives CASSFGGSEQYF.